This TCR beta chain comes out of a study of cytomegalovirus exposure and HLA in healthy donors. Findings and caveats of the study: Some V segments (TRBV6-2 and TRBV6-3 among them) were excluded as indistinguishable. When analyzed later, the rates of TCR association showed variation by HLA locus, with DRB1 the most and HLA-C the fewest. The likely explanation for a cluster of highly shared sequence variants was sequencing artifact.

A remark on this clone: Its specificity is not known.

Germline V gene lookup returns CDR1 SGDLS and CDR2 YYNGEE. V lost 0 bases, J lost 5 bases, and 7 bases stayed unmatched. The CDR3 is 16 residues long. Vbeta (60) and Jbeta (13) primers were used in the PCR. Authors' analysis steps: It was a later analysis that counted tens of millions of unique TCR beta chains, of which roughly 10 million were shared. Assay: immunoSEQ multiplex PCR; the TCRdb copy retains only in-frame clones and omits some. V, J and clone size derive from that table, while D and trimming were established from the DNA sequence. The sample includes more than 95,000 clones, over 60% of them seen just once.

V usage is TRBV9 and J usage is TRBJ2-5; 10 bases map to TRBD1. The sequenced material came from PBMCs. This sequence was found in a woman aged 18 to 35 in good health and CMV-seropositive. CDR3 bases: TGTGCCAGCAGCGTAGTAGGGACAGGGGTTTTGGAGACCCAGTACTTC. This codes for CASSVVGTGVLETQYF.